This T cell receptor (beta chain) emerged from a study of T cell responses to AZD1222 COVID-19 vaccine. Points from the study as a whole: Repertoire collection took place solely once the T cell response had peaked. Among vaccine-associated CD4 TCRs, coverage spanned spike, with dominance at 160-218 and 743-854. Compared with day 0, the breadth and depth of the Spike-specific TCR repertoire rose significantly after two doses of AZD1222. Donors were mostly white British, more females; clonal diversity possibly underestimated.

Profiling relied on immunoSEQ multiplex PCR, and the TCRdb table lists in-frame clones only, not all of them. The sample has some 130,000 clones, 85% to 90% seen once. As for this clone: As yet, its antigen is unknown.

The germline CDR1 and CDR2 sequences are SGHNT and YYREEE (reference sequence). Trimming shortened V by 3 bases and J by 3 bases, and 28 bases separated the two germline ends. This CDR3 is 19 amino acids long. The specimen was peripheral blood, collected on day 0 of AZD1222 vaccination. This receptor was taken from an adult in good health. The gene calls are TRBV5-4 and TRBJ2-7; the D is unclear. This chain's CDR3 is CASSYDRVGSRMTVYEQYF. CDR3 DNA sequence: TGTGCCAGCAGCTATGACCGAGTCGGTTCGCGGATGACCGTCTACGAGCAGTACTTC.